These T cell receptor beta chains were read from a single sample in a study of metastatic and nonmetastatic thyroid tumors. TCRdb re-called the PCR reads via MiXCR. The sample lists 4,700 or so clones; approximately 25% were seen once. Sequenced material: adjacent normal tissue. These receptors all come from a female donor with papillary thyroid cancer or a benign thyroid nodule (not recorded which). Some clones in this sample may be carry-over from other donors' samples. The CDR3 runs from the conserved cysteine through the conserved F or W. The D gene is left open where the match is weak. Clone size is stated in some rows and not others, as once, few, many or a class when expanded.

TRBJ2-7 | few | TRBV6-2/TRBV6-3 | - | TGTGCCAGCAGTTACTCTGACAGGCAAACCTACGAGCAGTACTTC | CASSYSDRQTYEQYF
TRBJ2-1 | few | TRBV28 | - | TGTGCCAGCAGTTTACGGGCCAACAGACGAGACAATGAGCAGTTCTTC | CASSLRANRRDNEQFF
TRBJ2-2 | medium-sized | TRBV19 | TRBD2 | TGTGCCAGTAGTATTGGGACTAGTTTTGGGGAGCTGTTTTTT | CASSIGTSFGELFF
TRBJ2-2 | many | TRBV11-1 | - | TGTGCCAGCAGCCCGCGCAGGAGTTCGGACACCGGGGAGCTGTTTTTT | CASSPRRSSDTGELFF
TRBJ2-1 | few | TRBV7-9 | - | TGTGCCAGCAGCTTAGCGTTAAGGAATGAGCAGTTCTTC | CASSLALRNEQFF
TRBJ1-1 | - | TRBV6-1 | - | TGTGCCAGCAGCCTCACAGGGATTGACACTGAAGCTTTCTTT | CASSLTGIDTEAFF
TRBJ2-7 | - | TRBV30 | - | TGTGCCTGGAGTGCATGGGCGGGGGAGCAGTACTTC | CAWSAWAGEQYF
TRBJ2-7 | - | TRBV11-1 | - | TGTGCCAGCAGTTTTAGGGGATTCTCCTACGAGCAGTACTTC | CASSFRGFSYEQYF
TRBJ1-5 | few | TRBV6-1 | TRBD1 | TGTGCCAGCAGTCCTAGGGACAGTTTGGGAGGTCAGCCCCAGCATTTT | CASSPRDSLGGQPQHF
TRBJ2-3 | few | TRBV6-1 | TRBD2 | TGTGCCAGCAGTTCCGACGGGGGGGTGAGCACAGATACGCAGTATTTT | CASSSDGGVSTDTQYF
TRBJ2-1 | medium-sized | TRBV4-3 | TRBD2 | TGCGCCAGCAGCCAAGATGTAGCGGGATACAATGAGCAGTTCTTC | CASSQDVAGYNEQFF
TRBJ1-1 | - | TRBV5-1 | - | TGCGCCAGCAGCTTGGGAGGGCTCGCTTTCTTT | CASSLGGLAFF
TRBJ1-6 | medium-sized | TRBV5-6 | TRBD1 | TGTGCCAGCAGCATGGGACAGGGGGACTCACCCCTCCACTTT | CASSMGQGDSPLHF
TRBJ1-2 | - | TRBV5-1 | - | TGCGCCAGCAGCTTGCCGGGAAGAGACTATGGCTACACCTTC | CASSLPGRDYGYTF
TRBJ2-5 | few | TRBV6-6 | - | TGTGCCAGCAGTTACTCGAAGATACCTCACGAAGAGACCCAGTACTTC | CASSYSKIPHEETQYF
TRBJ1-4 | - | TRBV6-1 | - | TGTGCCAGCAGTGATGAACCCGCAACTAATGAAAAACTGTTTTTT | CASSDEPATNEKLFF
TRBJ1-3 | - | TRBV30 | - | TGTGCCTGGAGTGTCGGCGGTGGAAACACCATATATTTT | CAWSVGGGNTIYF
TRBJ2-7 | - | TRBV7-8 | - | TGTGCCAGCAGCTTAGGGTTTGTTGGGCCCTCCTACGAGCAGTACTTC | CASSLGFVGPSYEQYF
TRBJ2-5 | - | TRBV28 | TRBD1 | TGTGCCAGCAGTGCAGGCAGGGGGTGGGAGACCCAGTACTTC | CASSAGRGWETQYF
TRBJ2-5 | once | TRBV20-1 | - | TGCAGTGCTAGAGATAATGGGGAGCAGGCTCGAGAGACCCAGTACTTC | CSARDNGEQARETQYF
TRBJ2-7 | - | TRBV7-2 | - | TGTGCCAGCAGCTCCGAGGGCTTTAGGCAGTACTTC | CASSSEGFRQYF
TRBJ1-4 | medium-sized | TRBV3-1 | - | TGTGCCAGCAGCCAAGACCCTGGAGAAAAACTGTTTTTT | CASSQDPGEKLFF
TRBJ2-2 | many | TRBV3-1 | TRBD2 | TGTGCCAGCAGCCAAGCAAGGACTAGAATCCGGGGGGGCGGGGAGCTGTTTTTT | CASSQARTRIRGGGELFF
TRBJ2-5 | many | TRBV20-1 | - | TGCAGTGCTCTGCGACAGTTGGAGACCCAGTACTTC | CSALRQLETQYF
TRBJ2-2 | medium-sized | TRBV2 | - | TGTGCCAGCAGGAACAGGGACACCGGGGAGCTGTTTTTT | CASRNRDTGELFF
TRBJ1-2 | medium-sized | TRBV9 | - | TGTGCCAGCAGCGCTGGGGCGGGGACCTATGGCTACACCTTC | CASSAGAGTYGYTF
TRBJ2-1 | few | TRBV6-1 | TRBD2 | TGTGCCAGCAGTCCGGGACTAGCGGGAATCAATGAGCAGTTCTTC | CASSPGLAGINEQFF
TRBJ2-7 | - | TRBV7-8 | TRBD2 | TGTGCCAGCAATCGAGGACTAGCGGCCTCCTACGAGCAGTACTTC | CASNRGLAASYEQYF
TRBJ2-4 | many | TRBV5-1 | TRBD1 | TGCGCCAGCAGCTTAAGACAGGGTATGGTCAAAAACATTCAGTACTTC | CASSLRQGMVKNIQYF
TRBJ2-3 | - | TRBV6-5 | TRBD2 | TGTGCCAGCAGTTACTCGACAATGGGAGGGCATACGCAGTATTTT | CASSYSTMGGHTQYF
TRBJ2-7 | - | TRBV7-2 | TRBD1 | TGTGCCAGCAGCTTCCGGGACAGCGTCTCCTACGAGCAGTACTTC | CASSFRDSVSYEQYF
TRBJ1-1 | few | TRBV6-1 | - | TGTGCCAGCAGTGCTGGACTATTCACTGAAGACTTCTTT | CASSAGLFTEDFF
TRBJ2-3 | - | TRBV7-8 | TRBD1 | TGTGCCAGCAGGGACGGACAGGGGGTAGATACGCGGTATTTT | CASRDGQGVDTRYF
TRBJ2-3 | - | TRBV28 | TRBD2 | TGTGCCAGCACTCTAAACGGGAGGGACACAGATACGCAGTATTTT | CASTLNGRDTDTQYF
TRBJ2-3 | - | TRBV6-4 | TRBD2 | TGTGCCAGCAGTGAGGGGACTAGCGCAGATACGCAGTATTTC | CASSEGTSADTQYF
TRBJ2-2 | large | TRBV7-3 | TRBD2 | TGTGCCAGCACCCTTAGGGCGGGAGGGCCCGTAGTGTCCGGGGAGCTGTTTTTT | CASTLRAGGPVVSGELFF